The rows below give T cell receptor beta chains drawn from one sample of a study of metastatic and nonmetastatic thyroid tumors. TCRdb redid the clone calls on the PCR reads using MiXCR. The table lists over 20,000 clones, roughly 10% of them singletons. The sequenced material came from blood. Every receptor here comes from a female donor with papillary thyroid cancer or a benign thyroid nodule (not recorded which). Some clones in this sample may be carry-over from other donors' samples. CDR3s include the opening cysteine and the closing phenylalanine or tryptophan. The D gene is left open where the match is weak. Clone size is not always given. Where it is, it says once, few, many or a class for expanded clones.

CASSLEGGGPYEQYF,TGTGCCAGCAGCTTAGAGGGTGGGGGTCCATACGAGCAGTACTTC,TRBJ2-7,TRBV7-2,NA,many
CASSYRVDSAGELFF,TGTGCCAGCAGTTATAGGGTAGATTCAGCCGGGGAGCTGTTTTTT,TRBJ2-2,TRBV6-2/TRBV6-3,NA,medium-sized
CASSLQRNYNEQFF,TGTGCCAGCAGCTTGCAGAGAAACTACAATGAGCAGTTCTTC,TRBJ2-1,TRBV7-2,NA,many
CASSLNRRDTQYF,TGTGCCAGCAGCTTAAATCGGAGAGATACGCAGTATTTT,TRBJ2-3,TRBV7-3,NA,many
CASSQHREKGKLFF,TGTGCCAGCAGCCAGCACAGGGAGAAGGGAAAACTGTTTTTT,TRBJ1-4,TRBV7-8,NA,many
CASSPLLGASGRSYEQYF,TGTGCCAGCAGTCCCTTATTAGGCGCTAGCGGTAGGTCCTACGAGCAGTACTTC,TRBJ2-7,TRBV28,TRBD2,NA
CASSRSTGLAGGPYEQYF,TGTGCCAGCAGCCGCTCTACGGGCCTGGCGGGAGGGCCCTACGAGCAGTACTTC,TRBJ2-7,TRBV7-8,TRBD2,once
CASKALAGYMNTEAFF,TGTGCCAGCAAAGCCTTGGCCGGGTACATGAACACTGAAGCTTTCTTT,TRBJ1-1,TRBV6-2/TRBV6-3,NA,many
CASSVAPLRSEQYF,TGTGCCAGCAGCGTAGCCCCCTTAAGGAGCGAGCAGTACTTC,TRBJ2-7,TRBV9,NA,many
CSVEAAFDPYNEQFF,TGCAGCGTTGAAGCGGCTTTCGACCCCTACAATGAGCAGTTCTTC,TRBJ2-1,TRBV29-1,NA,many
CSAPTGGFEKLFF,TGCAGTGCCCCGACAGGGGGCTTTGAAAAACTGTTTTTT,TRBJ1-4,TRBV20-1,TRBD1,many
CASRQGWRTEAFF,TGTGCCAGCAGGCAGGGGTGGCGCACTGAAGCTTTCTTT,TRBJ1-1,TRBV6-1,NA,few
CASSPAPGGGGYIQYF,TGTGCCAGCAGCCCGGCTCCCGGGGGAGGGGGCTACATTCAGTACTTC,TRBJ2-4,TRBV7-2,NA,few
CASSSAGTSQETQYF,TGTGCCAGCAGCTCCGCCGGGACTTCCCAAGAGACCCAGTACTTC,TRBJ2-5,TRBV7-9,NA,many
CASSEGERDCNNEQFF,TGTGCCAGCAGTGAAGGTGAGCGGGACTGCAACAATGAGCAATTCTTC,TRBJ2-1,TRBV6-4,TRBD2,NA
CASTFSVPSYNSPLHF,TGTGCCAGCACCTTTTCTGTTCCGTCCTATAATTCACCCCTCCACTTT,TRBJ1-6,TRBV6-1,NA,few
CASRDRGRGNEQFF,TGTGCCAGCAGGGACAGGGGTAGGGGCAATGAGCAGTTCTTC,TRBJ2-1,TRBV12-3/TRBV12-4,TRBD1,NA
CASSNSGWDEQFF,TGTGCCAGTAGCAATAGCGGTTGGGATGAGCAGTTCTTC,TRBJ2-1,TRBV19,NA,medium-sized
CASSEGISGRARYEQYF,TGTGCCAGCAGTGAAGGGATTAGCGGGAGGGCCCGGTACGAGCAGTACTTC,TRBJ2-7,TRBV6-1,TRBD2,NA
CASSLGGASYNEQFF,TGCGCCAGCAGCTTGGGCGGGGCCTCCTACAATGAGCAGTTCTTC,TRBJ2-1,TRBV5-1,NA,many
CASSLEGLAGLGELFF,TGTGCCAGCAGCTTAGAAGGACTAGCAGGGTTGGGGGAGCTGTTTTTT,TRBJ2-2,TRBV11-2,TRBD2,many
CASMLRSLAKNIQYF,TGTGCCAGCATGTTGAGGTCTCTAGCCAAAAACATTCAGTACTTC,TRBJ2-4,TRBV2,NA,few
CASSSSSYNEQFF,TGTGCCAGCAGTTCCTCTTCATACAATGAGCAGTTCTTC,TRBJ2-1,TRBV6-2/TRBV6-3,NA,medium-sized
CSARDPLALLDTQYF,TGCAGTGCTAGAGACCCCTTGGCCCTATTAGATACGCAGTATTTT,TRBJ2-3,TRBV20-1,NA,NA
CSVEDLKGPPGYEQFF,TGCAGCGTTGAAGATCTTAAGGGACCCCCAGGGTATGAGCAGTTCTTC,TRBJ2-1,TRBV29-1,NA,many
CARGGRVSRDTQYF,TGTGCCAGGGGGGGAAGGGTCAGTAGAGATACGCAGTATTTT,TRBJ2-3,TRBV2,NA,many
CASSLGTTITQFF,TGTGCCAGCAGCTTGGGGACTACCATAACGCAGTTCTTC,TRBJ2-1,TRBV5-6,NA,NA
CSARDRRVGGSADTQYF,TGCAGTGCTAGAGATCGGCGCGTTGGAGGCTCCGCCGATACGCAGTATTTT,TRBJ2-3,TRBV20-1,NA,many
CASSLNAGADTEAFF,TGTGCCAGCAGCTTAAACGCAGGGGCGGACACTGAAGCTTTCTTT,TRBJ1-1,TRBV7-3,NA,NA
CASSSRSDTEGWNSIYF,TGTGCCAGCAGCTCTAGATCTGATACGGAGGGCTGGAACTCCATATATTTT,TRBJ1-3,TRBV11-2,NA,many
CSVTPGQGSREQYF,TGCAGCGTAACGCCGGGACAGGGGTCTCGCGAGCAGTACTTC,TRBJ2-7,TRBV29-1,TRBD1,NA
CSAGGKGNQPQHF,TGCAGTGCTGGGGGTAAAGGCAATCAGCCCCAGCATTTT,TRBJ1-5,TRBV20-1,NA,many
CASSTRWNEQFF,TGTGCCAGCAGCACCCGTTGGAATGAGCAGTTCTTC,TRBJ2-1,TRBV28,NA,few
CASSPPGRRANSPLHF,TGTGCCAGCAGTCCCCCAGGGAGGAGGGCTAATTCACCCCTCCACTTT,TRBJ1-6,TRBV6-1,NA,medium-sized
CSALVLTSGRGEQYF,TGCAGTGCTCTAGTTTTGACTAGCGGGAGGGGCGAGCAGTACTTC,TRBJ2-7,TRBV20-1,TRBD2,NA
CASSRQLGNTEAFF,TGTGCCAGCAGTCGACAACTAGGGAACACTGAAGCTTTCTTT,TRBJ1-1,TRBV6-1,NA,medium-sized
CASSFGREANIQYF,TGTGCCAGCAGCTTCGGTAGGGAGGCAAACATTCAGTACTTC,TRBJ2-4,TRBV7-2,NA,many
CASSMTPGLAGTYEQYF,TGTGCCAGCAGCATGACACCTGGACTAGCGGGAACTTACGAGCAGTACTTC,TRBJ2-7,TRBV28,TRBD2,medium-sized
CASSLAAGVGADTQYF,TGCGCCAGCAGCTTGGCGGCGGGAGTCGGGGCAGATACGCAGTATTTT,TRBJ2-3,TRBV5-1,TRBD2,many
CASSFPGTGKYEQYF,TGTGCCAGCAGTTTTCCGGGGACAGGGAAATACGAGCAGTACTTC,TRBJ2-7,TRBV6-2/TRBV6-3,TRBD1,NA
CASSPGQNQPQHF,TGTGCCAGCTCCCCGGGCCAGAATCAGCCCCAGCATTTT,TRBJ1-5,TRBV18,NA,many
CASSFAAGGLYEQYF,TGTGCCAGCAGTTTCGCAGCGGGAGGCCTCTACGAGCAGTACTTC,TRBJ2-7,TRBV27,TRBD2,many
CATSGTSENTGELFF,TGTGCCACCTCCGGGACTAGCGAGAACACCGGGGAGCTGTTTTTT,TRBJ2-2,TRBV15,TRBD2,many
CASSLGQMNEQFF,TGTGCCAGCAGCTTGGGACAAATGAATGAGCAGTTCTTC,TRBJ2-1,TRBV5-5,NA,many
CASSQAGTLISYEQYF,TGCGCCAGCAGCCAGGCCGGGACACTGATCTCCTACGAGCAGTACTTC,TRBJ2-7,TRBV4-1,NA,NA
CASSQEASSLDTQYF,TGTGCCAGCAGCCAAGAGGCTAGCAGTTTGGATACGCAGTATTTT,TRBJ2-3,TRBV4-2,NA,NA
CAIRLAGSYEQYF,TGTGCCATCAGGTTAGCGGGTAGCTACGAGCAGTACTTT,TRBJ2-7,TRBV28,TRBD2,few
CASSPAGVSYGYTF,TGTGCCAGCAGTCCGGCAGGGGTTAGCTATGGCTACACCTTC,TRBJ1-2,TRBV6-1,NA,once
CASSSFDEQFF,TGCGCCAGCAGTTCTTTTGATGAGCAGTTCTTC,TRBJ2-1,TRBV5-1,NA,many
CATSRGDGPQETQYF,TGTGCCACCAGCAGGGGGGATGGGCCTCAAGAGACCCAGTACTTC,TRBJ2-5,TRBV15,NA,medium-sized